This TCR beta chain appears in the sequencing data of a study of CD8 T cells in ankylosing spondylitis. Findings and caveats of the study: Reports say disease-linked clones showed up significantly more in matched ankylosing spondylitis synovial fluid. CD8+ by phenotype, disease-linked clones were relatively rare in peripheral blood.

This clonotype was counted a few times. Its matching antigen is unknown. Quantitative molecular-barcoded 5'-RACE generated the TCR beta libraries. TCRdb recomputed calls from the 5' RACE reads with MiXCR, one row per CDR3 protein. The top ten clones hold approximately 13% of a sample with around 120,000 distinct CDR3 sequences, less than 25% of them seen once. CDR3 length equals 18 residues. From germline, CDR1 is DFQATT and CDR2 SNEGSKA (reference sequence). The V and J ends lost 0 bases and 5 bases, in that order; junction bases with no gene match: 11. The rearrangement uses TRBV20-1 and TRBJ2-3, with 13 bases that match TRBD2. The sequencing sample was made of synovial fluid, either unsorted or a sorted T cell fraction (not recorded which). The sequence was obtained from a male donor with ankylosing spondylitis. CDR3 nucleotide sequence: TGCAGTGCTAGAGATACCGGCCGGACTAGCGGGAGTATAGATACGCAGTATTTT. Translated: CSARDTGRTSGSIDTQYF.